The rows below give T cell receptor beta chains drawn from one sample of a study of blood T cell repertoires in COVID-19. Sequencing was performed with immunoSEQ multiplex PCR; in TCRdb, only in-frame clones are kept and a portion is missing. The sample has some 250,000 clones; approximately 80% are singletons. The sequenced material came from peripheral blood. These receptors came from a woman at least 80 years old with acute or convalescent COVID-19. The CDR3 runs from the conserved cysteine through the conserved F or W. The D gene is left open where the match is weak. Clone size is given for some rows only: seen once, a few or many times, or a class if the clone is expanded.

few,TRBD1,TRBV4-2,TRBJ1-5,CASSQILGQGGLSSNQPQHF,TGTGCCAGCAGCCAAATCCTCGGACAGGGAGGATTGAGCAGCAATCAGCCCCAGCATTTT
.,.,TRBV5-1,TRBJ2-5,CASSTDRQETQYF,TGCGCCAGCAGCACCGACAGGCAAGAGACCCAGTACTTC
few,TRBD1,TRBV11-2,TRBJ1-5,CASSPGTERSQPQHF,TGTGCCAGCAGCCCCGGGACAGAGAGGAGTCAGCCCCAGCATTTT
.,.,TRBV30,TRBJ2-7,CAWSVWGHPYEQYF,TGTGCCTGGAGTGTGTGGGGACACCCCTACGAGCAGTACTTC
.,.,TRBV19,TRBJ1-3,CASSMGQFSGNTIYF,TGTGCCAGTAGTATGGGGCAGTTCTCTGGAAACACCATATATTTT
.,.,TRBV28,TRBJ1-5,CASSPYVGHQPQHF,TGTGCCAGCAGCCCCTACGTGGGCCATCAGCCCCAGCATTTT
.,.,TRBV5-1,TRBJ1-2,CASSLQGSDGYTF,TGCGCCAGCAGCTTGCAGGGGTCGGATGGCTACACCTTC
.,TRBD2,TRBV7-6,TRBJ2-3,CASSLAPSVSGGGNTQYF,TGTGCCAGCAGCTTAGCCCCCTCGGTGAGCGGGGGGGGGAATACGCAGTATTTT
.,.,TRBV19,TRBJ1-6,CASSIGVDSPLHF,TGTGCCAGTAGTATCGGGGTTGATTCACCCCTCCACTTT
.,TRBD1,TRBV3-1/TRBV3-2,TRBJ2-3,CASSQPGQGGYTQYF,TGTGCCAGCAGCCAACCCGGACAGGGGGGGTATACGCAGTATTTT
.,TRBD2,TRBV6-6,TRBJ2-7,CASKISGGAYEQYF,TGTGCCAGCAAAATCTCGGGGGGAGCCTACGAGCAGTACTTC
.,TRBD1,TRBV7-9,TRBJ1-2,CASSLEQGAAYGYTF,TGTGCCAGCAGCTTGGAACAGGGGGCAGCCTATGGCTACACCTTC
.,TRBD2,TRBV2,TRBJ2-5,CASSPGTSGGYQETQYF,TGTGCCAGCAGCCCCGGGACTAGCGGGGGGTACCAAGAGACCCAGTACTTC
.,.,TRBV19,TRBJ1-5,CASTEGVSSRNQPQHF,TGTGCCAGTACCGAGGGGGTCTCGTCTCGCAATCAGCCCCAGCATTTT
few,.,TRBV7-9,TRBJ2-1,CASSPRGFNEQFF,TGTGCCAGCAGCCCTCGGGGGTTCAATGAGCAGTTCTTC
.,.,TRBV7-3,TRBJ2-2,CASRQGANTGELFF,TGTGCCAGCAGACAGGGCGCGAACACCGGGGAGCTGTTTTTT
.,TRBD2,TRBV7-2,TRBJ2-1,CASSYHLAGGHYNEQFF,TGTGCCAGCAGCTACCACTTAGCGGGGGGGCACTACAATGAGCAGTTCTTC
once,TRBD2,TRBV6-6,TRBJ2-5,CASSPTRGYSGGETQYF,TGTGCCAGCAGTCCCACGAGGGGGTATAGCGGGGGAGAGACCCAGTACTTC
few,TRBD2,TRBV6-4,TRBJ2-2,CASSDGTSGGAGELFF,TGTGCCAGCAGTGACGGGACTAGCGGGGGAGCCGGGGAGCTGTTTTTT
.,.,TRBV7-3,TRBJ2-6,CASSLTPAGPPSGANVLTF,TGTGCCAGCAGCTTAACGCCCGCAGGGCCTCCATCTGGGGCCAACGTCCTGACTTTC
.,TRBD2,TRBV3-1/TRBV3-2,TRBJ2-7,CASSPWTSGFYEQYF,TGTGCCAGCAGCCCCTGGACTAGCGGGTTCTACGAGCAGTACTTC
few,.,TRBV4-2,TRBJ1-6,CASSQEGGLESPLHF,TGTGCCAGCAGCCAAGAGGGGGGGTTGGAGTCACCCCTCCACTTT
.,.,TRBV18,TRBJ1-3,CASSPSAISGNTIYF,TGTGCCAGCTCACCATCAGCGATCTCTGGAAACACCATATATTTT
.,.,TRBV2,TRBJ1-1,CASMSSLFWGFEEGTEAFF,TGTGCCAGCATGTCGAGTTTATTCTGGGGATTTGAGGAGGGCACTGAAGCTTTCTTT
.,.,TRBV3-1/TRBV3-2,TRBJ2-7,CASSPLGHQPYEQYF,TGTGCCAGCAGCCCCTTGGGACATCAACCCTACGAGCAGTACTTC
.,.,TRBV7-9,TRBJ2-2,CASSLGTKGGTGELFF,TGTGCCAGCAGCTTAGGGACCAAGGGAGGCACCGGGGAGCTGTTTTTT
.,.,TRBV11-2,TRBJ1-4,CASSFGLPSIGEKLFF,TGTGCCAGCAGTTTCGGACTTCCGTCAATTGGTGAAAAACTGTTTTTT
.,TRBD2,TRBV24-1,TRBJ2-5,CATSDFGGGQETQYF,TGTGCCACCAGTGATTTCGGGGGGGGACAAGAGACCCAGTACTTC
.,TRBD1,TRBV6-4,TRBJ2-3,CASSIQGGPQYF,TGTGCCAGCAGTATACAGGGGGGTCCGCAGTATTTT
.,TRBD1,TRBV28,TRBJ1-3,CASRVDRGGGNTIYF,TGTGCCAGCAGGGTGGACAGGGGCGGGGGAAACACCATATATTTT
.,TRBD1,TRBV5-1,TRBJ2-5,CASSLGTGGRETQYF,TGCGCCAGCAGCCTAGGGACAGGGGGGAGAGAGACCCAGTACTTC
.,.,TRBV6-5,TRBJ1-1,CASSQTTGLGGEAFF,TGTGCCAGCAGCCAAACCACGGGGCTCGGGGGTGAAGCTTTCTTT
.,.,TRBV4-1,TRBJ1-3,CASSQPRGTGNTIYF,TGCGCCAGCAGCCAGCCGAGGGGGACTGGAAACACCATATATTTT
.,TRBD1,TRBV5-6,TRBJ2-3,CASSFDRGAGTDTQYF,TGTGCCAGCAGCTTCGACAGGGGAGCGGGCACAGATACGCAGTATTTT
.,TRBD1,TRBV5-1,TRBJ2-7,CASSLVGQGYEQYF,TGCGCCAGCAGCTTGGTGGGACAGGGCTACGAGCAGTACTTC
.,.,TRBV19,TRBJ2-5,CASSINPGQETQYF,TGTGCCAGTAGTATAAATCCGGGCCAAGAGACCCAGTACTTC
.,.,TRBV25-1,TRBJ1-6,CASRIQGNSPLHF,TGTGCCAGCAGAATCCAGGGCAATTCACCCCTCCACTTT
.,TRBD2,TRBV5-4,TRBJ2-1,CASSYLAGPREDEQFF,TGTGCCAGCAGCTACTTAGCGGGGCCCCGAGAGGATGAGCAGTTCTTC
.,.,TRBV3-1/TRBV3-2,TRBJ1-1,CASSQARGGYTEAFF,TGTGCCAGCAGCCAAGCAAGGGGGGGGTACACTGAAGCTTTCTTT
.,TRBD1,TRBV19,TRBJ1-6,CASSLGQGGSPLHF,TGTGCCAGTAGCTTGGGACAGGGAGGTTCACCCCTCCACTTT
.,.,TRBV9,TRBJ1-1,CASSVGGQETEAFF,TGTGCCAGCAGCGTAGGAGGGCAGGAAACTGAAGCTTTCTTT